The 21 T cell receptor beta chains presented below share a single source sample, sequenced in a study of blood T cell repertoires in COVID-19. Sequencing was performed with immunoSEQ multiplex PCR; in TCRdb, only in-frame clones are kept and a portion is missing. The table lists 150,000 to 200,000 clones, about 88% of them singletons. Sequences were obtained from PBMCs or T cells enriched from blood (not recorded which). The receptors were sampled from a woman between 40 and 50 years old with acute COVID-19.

The CDR3 coding sequence is TGTGCCAGCAGTCCCCGGTCCACTGTCCAAGAGACCCAGTACTTC. Translated: CASSPRSTVQETQYF. The chain uses TRBV27 and TRBJ2-5; D is ambiguous. CDR3 length: 15 amino acids. Germline V lookup: CDR1 MNHEY, CDR2 SMNVEV (reference sequence). V lost 5 bases to trimming and J lost 1 base, with 14 bases between them.

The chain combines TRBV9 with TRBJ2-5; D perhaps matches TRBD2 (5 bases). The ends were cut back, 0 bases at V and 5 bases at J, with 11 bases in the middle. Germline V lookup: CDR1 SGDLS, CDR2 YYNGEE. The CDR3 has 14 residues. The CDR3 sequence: CASSVVSSGETQYF. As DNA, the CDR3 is TGTGCCAGCAGCGTAGTGTCATCGGGGGAGACCCAGTACTTC.

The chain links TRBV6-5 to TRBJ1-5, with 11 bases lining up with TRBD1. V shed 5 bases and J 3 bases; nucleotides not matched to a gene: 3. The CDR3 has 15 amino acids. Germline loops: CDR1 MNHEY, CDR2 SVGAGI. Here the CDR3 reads CASSRDRGSNQPQHF. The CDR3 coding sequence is TGTGCCAGCAGTCGGGACAGGGGGTCCAATCAGCCCCAGCATTTT.

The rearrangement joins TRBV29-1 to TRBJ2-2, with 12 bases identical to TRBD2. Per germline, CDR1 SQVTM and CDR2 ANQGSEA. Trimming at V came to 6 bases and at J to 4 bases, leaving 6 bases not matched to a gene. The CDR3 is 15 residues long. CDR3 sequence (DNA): TGCAGCGTCGCGGGACTAGCGGGTCCCACCGGGGAGCTGTTTTTT. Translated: CSVAGLAGPTGELFF.

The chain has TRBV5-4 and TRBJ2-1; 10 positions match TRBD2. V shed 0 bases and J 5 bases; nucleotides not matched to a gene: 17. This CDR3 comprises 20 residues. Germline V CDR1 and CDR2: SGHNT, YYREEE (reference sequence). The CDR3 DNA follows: TGTGCCAGCAGCTTGGTAGGTAGCGGGAGGCTCAGGCGGAAAGACAATGAGCAGTTCTTC. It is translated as CASSLVGSGRLRRKDNEQFF.

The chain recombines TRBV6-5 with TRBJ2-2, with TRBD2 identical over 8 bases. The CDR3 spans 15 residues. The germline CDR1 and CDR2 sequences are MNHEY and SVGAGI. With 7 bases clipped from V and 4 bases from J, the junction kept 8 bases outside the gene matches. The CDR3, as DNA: TGTGCCAGCACCCGTCAGCGGGGGCTCACCGGGGAGCTGTTTTTT. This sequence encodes CASTRQRGLTGELFF.

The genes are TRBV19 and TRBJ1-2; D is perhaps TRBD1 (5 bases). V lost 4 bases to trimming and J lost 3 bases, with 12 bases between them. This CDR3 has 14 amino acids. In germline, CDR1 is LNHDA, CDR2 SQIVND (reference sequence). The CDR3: CASSTGPGYYGYTF. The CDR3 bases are TGTGCCAGTAGTACAGGGCCGGGTTACTATGGCTACACCTTC.

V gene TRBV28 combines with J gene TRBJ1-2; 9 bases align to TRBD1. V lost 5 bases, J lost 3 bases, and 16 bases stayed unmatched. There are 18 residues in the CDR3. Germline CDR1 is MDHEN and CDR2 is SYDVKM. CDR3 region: CASSNPGLTGGGHYGYTF. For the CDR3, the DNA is TGTGCCAGCAGTAACCCTGGGCTAACAGGGGGCGGACACTATGGCTACACCTTC.

The CDR3 region is CASSKPGQSTEAFF. DNA of the CDR3: TGTGCCAGCAGTAAACCGGGACAGAGCACTGAAGCTTTCTTT. This sequence joins TRBV6-5 and TRBJ1-1, with TRBD1 identical over 7 bases. The V and J ends lost 5 bases and 4 bases, in that order; junction bases with no gene match: 7. CDR1 and CDR2 (germline): MNHEY, SVGAGI. CDR3 length: 14 amino acids.

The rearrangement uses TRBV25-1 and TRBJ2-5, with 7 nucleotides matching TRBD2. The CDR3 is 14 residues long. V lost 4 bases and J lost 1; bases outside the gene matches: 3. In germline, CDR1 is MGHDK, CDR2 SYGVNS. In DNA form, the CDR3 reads TGTGCCAGCAGTGTGGGGGGGGTCCAAGAGACCCAGTACTTC. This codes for CASSVGGVQETQYF.

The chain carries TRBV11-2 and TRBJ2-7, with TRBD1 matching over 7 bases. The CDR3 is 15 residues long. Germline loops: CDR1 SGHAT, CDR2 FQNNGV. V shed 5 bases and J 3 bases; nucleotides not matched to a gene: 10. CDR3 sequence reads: CASSLSTGTDYEQYF. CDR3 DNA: TGTGCCAGCAGCCTCTCAACCGGGACAGACTACGAGCAGTACTTC.

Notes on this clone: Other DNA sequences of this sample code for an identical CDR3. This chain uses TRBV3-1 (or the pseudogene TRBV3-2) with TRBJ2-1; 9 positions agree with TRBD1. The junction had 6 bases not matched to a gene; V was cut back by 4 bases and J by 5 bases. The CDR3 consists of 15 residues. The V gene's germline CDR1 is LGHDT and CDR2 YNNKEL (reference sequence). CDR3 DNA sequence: TGTGCCAGCAGCCCTCGGACAGGGGAGCACAATGAGCAGTTCTTC. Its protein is CASSPRTGEHNEQFF.

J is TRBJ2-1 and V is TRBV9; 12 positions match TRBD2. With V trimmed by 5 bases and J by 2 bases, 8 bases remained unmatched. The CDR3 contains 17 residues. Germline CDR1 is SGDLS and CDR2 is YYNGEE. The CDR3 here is CASSDSRLAGAYNEQFF. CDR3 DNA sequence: TGTGCCAGCAGTGATAGCAGACTAGCGGGGGCCTACAATGAGCAGTTCTTC.

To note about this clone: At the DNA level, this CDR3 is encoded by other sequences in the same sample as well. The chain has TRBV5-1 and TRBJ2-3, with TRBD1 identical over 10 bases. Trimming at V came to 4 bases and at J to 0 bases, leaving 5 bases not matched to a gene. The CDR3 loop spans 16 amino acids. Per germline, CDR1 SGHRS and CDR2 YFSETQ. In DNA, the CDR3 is TGCGCCAGCAGCCCCGGGACAGGGGCCAGCACAGATACGCAGTATTTT. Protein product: CASSPGTGASTDTQYF.

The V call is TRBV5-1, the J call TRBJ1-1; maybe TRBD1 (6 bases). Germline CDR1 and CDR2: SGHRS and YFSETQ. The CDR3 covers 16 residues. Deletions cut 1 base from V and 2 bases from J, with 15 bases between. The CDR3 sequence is CASSLSVQGSNTEAFF. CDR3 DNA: TGCGCCAGCAGCTTGTCAGTCCAGGGGAGCAACACTGAAGCTTTCTTT.

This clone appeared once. CDR3: CASSLQGASYGYTF. In DNA form, the CDR3 reads TGTGCCAGCAGCCTACAGGGGGCCAGTTATGGCTACACCTTC. The V call is TRBV5-4, the J call TRBJ1-2, with 9 bases identical to TRBD1. The germline gives CDR1 SGHNT, CDR2 YYREEE (reference sequence). The CDR3 contains 14 residues. V dropped 4 bases and J dropped 5; count of bases not matched to a gene: 6. The whole variable domain, filled in from reference TRBV5-4 and TRBJ1-2, reads ETGVTQSPTHLIKTRGQQVTLRCSSQSGHNTVSWYQQALGQGPQFIFQYYREEENGRGNFPPRFSGLQFPNYSSELNVNALELDDSALYLCASSLQGASYGYTFGSGTRLTVV.

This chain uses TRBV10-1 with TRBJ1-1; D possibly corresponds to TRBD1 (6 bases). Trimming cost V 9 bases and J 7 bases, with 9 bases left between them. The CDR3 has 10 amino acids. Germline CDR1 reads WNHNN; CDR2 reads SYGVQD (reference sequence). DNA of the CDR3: TGCGCCAGAAGGACAGTTGAAGCTTTCTTT. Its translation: CARRTVEAFF.

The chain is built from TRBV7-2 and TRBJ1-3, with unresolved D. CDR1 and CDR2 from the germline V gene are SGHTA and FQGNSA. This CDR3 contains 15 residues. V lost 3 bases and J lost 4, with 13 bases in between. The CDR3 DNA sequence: TGTGCCAGCAGCTTCTCAGCGTTGTCGGGAAACACCATATATTTT. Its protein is CASSFSALSGNTIYF.

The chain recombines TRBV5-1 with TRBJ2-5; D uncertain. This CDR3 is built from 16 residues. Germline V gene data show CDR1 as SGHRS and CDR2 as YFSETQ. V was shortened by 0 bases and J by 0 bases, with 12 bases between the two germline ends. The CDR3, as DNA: TGCGCCAGCAGCTTGGGAGTAGCCATCTACCAAGAGACCCAGTACTTC. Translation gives CASSLGVAIYQETQYF.

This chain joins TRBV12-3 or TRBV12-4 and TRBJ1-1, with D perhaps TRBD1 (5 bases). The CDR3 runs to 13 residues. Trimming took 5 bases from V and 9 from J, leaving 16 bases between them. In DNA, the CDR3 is TGTGCCAGCAGTATATGGGGGGGGGAGCAAGCTTTCTTT. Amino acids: CASSIWGGEQAFF.

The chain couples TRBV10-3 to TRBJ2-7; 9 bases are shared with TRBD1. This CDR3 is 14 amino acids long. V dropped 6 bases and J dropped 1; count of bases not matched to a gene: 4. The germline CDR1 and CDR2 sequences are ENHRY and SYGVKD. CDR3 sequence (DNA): TGTGCCATCAGGGGACAGGGCTCATCCTACGAGCAGTACTTC. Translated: CAIRGQGSSYEQYF.